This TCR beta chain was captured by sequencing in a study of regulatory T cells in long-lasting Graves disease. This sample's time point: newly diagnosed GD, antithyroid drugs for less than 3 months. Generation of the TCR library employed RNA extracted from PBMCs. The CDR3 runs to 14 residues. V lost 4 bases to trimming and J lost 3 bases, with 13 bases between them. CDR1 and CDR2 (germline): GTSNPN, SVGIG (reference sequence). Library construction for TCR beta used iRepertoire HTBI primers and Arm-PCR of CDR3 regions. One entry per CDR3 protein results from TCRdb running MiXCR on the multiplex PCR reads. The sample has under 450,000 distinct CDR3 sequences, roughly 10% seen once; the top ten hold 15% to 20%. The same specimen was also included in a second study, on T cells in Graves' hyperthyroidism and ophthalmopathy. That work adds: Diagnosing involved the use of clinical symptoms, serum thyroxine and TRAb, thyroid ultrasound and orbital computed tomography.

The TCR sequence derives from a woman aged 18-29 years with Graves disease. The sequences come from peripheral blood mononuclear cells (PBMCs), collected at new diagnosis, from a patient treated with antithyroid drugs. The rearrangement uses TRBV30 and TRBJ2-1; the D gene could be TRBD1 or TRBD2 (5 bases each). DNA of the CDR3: TGTGCCTGGAAGGGGTTCCGGGACTACAATGAGCAGTTCTTC. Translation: CAWKGFRDYNEQFF.